The sequence of this T cell receptor beta chain was determined in a study of T cell responses to AZD1222 COVID-19 vaccine. Study in general: Pooled in the analysis were second doses at about 4 or about 12 weeks.

Study results and limitations: Donors in the cohort were predominantly white British and more often female, and clonal diversity was possibly underestimated. Spike as a whole was targeted by vaccine-associated CD4 TCRs, dominant at 160-218 and 743-854.

V lost 3 bases to trimming and J lost 9 bases; unmatched junction nucleotides: 4. Germline CDR1 is SNHLY and CDR2 is FYNNEI. This CDR3 contains 14 residues. This table comes from immunoSEQ multiplex PCR, and its TCRdb copy is limited to in-frame clones, with some not included. The sample includes about 110,000 clones, approximately 88% of them seen just once. As to this clone: The target antigen is unknown.

The receptor comes from an adult in good health. The input for sequencing was peripheral blood, taken on day 0 of AZD1222 vaccination. This chain connects TRBV2 to TRBJ2-1; 11 nucleotides agree with TRBD2. As DNA, the CDR3 is TGTGCCAGCAGTGAGGTTCTAGCGGGAGGTGAGCAGTTCTTC. Translated: CASSEVLAGGEQFF.